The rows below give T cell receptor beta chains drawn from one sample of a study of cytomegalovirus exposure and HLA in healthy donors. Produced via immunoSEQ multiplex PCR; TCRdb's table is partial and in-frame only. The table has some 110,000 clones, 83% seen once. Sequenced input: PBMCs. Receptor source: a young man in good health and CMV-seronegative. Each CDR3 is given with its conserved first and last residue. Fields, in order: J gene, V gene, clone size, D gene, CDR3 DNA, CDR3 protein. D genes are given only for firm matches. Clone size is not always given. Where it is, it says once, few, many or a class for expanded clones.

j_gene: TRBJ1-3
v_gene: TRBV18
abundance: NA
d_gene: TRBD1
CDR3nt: TGTGCCAGCTCACCGGACAGGGGGGACTCTGGAAACACCATATATTTT
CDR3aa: CASSPDRGDSGNTIYF

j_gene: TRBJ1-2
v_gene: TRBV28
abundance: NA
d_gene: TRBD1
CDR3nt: TGTGCCAGCAGTGTAGGACAGGGTCTTGGCTATGGCTACACCTTC
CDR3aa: CASSVGQGLGYGYTF

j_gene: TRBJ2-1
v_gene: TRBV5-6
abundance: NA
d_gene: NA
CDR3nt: TGTGCCAGCAGCCGGGTCGGCTTAGAAGGTAACAATGAGCAGTTCTTC
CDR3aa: CASSRVGLEGNNEQFF

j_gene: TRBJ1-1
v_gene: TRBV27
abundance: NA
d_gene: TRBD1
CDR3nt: TGTGCCAGCAGCCCATCACAGGGGACTGAAGCTTTCTTT
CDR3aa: CASSPSQGTEAFF

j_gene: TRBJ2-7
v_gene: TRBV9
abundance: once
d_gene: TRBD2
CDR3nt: TGTGCCAGCAGCCCCAGACTAGCGGGAGTGTACGAGCAGTACTTC
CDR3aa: CASSPRLAGVYEQYF

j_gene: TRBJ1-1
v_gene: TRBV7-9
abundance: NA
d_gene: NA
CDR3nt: TGTGCCAGCAGTCCAGGCGGGAGAACTGAAGCTTTCTTT
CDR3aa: CASSPGGRTEAFF

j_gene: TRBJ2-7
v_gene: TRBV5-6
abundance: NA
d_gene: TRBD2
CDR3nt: TGTGCCAGCAGCCGGACTAGCGGGGGCACCTACGAGCAGTACTTC
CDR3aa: CASSRTSGGTYEQYF

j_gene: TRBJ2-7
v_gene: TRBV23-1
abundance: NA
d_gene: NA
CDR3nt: TGCGCCAGCAGTCAACCGGGCAGGGGAATATACGAGCAGTACTTC
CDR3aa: CASSQPGRGIYEQYF

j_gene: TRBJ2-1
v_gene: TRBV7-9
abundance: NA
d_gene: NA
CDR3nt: TGTGCCAGCAGCTTCCCAGCGGGCCAACCCTACAATGAGCAGTTCTTC
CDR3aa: CASSFPAGQPYNEQFF

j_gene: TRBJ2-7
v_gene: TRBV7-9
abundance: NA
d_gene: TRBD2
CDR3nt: TGTGCCAGCAGCCGACGGACTAGCGGGACCCCTCACGAGCAGTACTTC
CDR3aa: CASSRRTSGTPHEQYF